This T cell receptor (beta chain) was profiled in a study of identical twins. Study-level points and caveats: Abundant beta clonotypes from cord blood had fewer insertions, unlike memory repertoires, which showed none.

Healthy Caucasian individuals made up all the donors. With regard to this clonotype: Its antigen is as yet unknown.

The CDR3 has 14 residues. V was trimmed by 0 bases and J by 6 bases, leaving 12 bases between them. From germline, CDR1 is SGHRS and CDR2 YFSETQ. TCRdb analysed the 5' RACE reads with MiXCR anew, one entry per CDR3 protein. The data hold 500,000 to 550,000 distinct CDR3 sequences, with roughly 21% observed a single time. This same sample was also taken into another study, of T cells expressing NK-cell markers. As that study records: These same clonotypes (in a handful of donors) also led the CD3+CD56-NKG2C+ fraction. Expanded clones of NKG2C+ T cells had an unclear HCMV specificity.

Sequencing was performed on CD4+ T cells sorted from blood. This TCR derives from a woman between 18 and 29 years old in good health. V usage is TRBV5-1 and J usage is TRBJ1-2; TRBD1 might be the D (5 bases). DNA of the CDR3: TGCGCCAGCAGCTTGGAGGGTCGCAGGGATGGCTACACCTTC. As protein: CASSLEGRRDGYTF.